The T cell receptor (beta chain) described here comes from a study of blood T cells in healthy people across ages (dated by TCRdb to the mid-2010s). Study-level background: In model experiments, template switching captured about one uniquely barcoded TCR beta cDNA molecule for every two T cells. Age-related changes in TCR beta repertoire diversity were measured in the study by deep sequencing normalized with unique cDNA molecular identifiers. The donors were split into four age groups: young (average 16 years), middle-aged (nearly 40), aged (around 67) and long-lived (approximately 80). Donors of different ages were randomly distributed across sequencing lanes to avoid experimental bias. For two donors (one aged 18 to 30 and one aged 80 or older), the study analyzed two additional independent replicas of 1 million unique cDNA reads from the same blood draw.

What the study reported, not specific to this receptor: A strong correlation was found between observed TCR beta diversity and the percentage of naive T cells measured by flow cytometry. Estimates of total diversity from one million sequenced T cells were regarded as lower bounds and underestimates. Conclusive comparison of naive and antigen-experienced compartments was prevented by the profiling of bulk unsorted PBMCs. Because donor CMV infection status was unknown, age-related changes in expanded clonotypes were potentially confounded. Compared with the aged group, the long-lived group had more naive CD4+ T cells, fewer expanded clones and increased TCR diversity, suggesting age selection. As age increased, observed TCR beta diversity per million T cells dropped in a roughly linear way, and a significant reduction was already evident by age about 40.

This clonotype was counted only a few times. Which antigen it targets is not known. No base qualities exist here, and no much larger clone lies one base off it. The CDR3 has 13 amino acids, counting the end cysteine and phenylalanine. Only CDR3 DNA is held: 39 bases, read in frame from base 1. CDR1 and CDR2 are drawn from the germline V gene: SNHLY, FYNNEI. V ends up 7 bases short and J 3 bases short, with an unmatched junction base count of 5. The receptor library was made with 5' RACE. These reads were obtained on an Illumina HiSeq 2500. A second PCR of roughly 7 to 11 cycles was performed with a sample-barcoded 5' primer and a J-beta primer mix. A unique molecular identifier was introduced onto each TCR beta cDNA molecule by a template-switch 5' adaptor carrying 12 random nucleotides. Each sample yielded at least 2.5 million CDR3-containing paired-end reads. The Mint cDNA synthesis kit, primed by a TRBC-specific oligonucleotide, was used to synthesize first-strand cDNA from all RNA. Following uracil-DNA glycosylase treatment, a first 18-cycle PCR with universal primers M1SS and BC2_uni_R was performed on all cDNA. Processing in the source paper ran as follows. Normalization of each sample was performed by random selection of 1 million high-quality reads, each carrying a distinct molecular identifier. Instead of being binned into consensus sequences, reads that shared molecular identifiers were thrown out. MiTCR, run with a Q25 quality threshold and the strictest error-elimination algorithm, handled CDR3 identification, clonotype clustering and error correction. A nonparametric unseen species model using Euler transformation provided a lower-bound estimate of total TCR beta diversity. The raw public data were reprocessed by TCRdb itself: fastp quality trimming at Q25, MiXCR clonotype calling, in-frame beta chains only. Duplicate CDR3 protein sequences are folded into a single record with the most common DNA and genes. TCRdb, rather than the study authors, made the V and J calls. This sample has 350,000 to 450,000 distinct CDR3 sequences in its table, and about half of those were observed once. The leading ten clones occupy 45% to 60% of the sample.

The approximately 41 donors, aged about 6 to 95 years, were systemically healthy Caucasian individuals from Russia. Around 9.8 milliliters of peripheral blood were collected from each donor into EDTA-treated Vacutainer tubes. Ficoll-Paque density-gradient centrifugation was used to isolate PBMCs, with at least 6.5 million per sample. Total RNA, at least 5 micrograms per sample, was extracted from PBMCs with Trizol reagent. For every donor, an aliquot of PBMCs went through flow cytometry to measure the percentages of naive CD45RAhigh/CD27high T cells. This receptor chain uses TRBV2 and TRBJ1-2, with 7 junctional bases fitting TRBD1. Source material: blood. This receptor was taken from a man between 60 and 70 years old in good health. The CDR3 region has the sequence CASIPDRDYGYTF. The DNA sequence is TGTGCCAGCATTCCTGACAGGGACTATGGCTACACCTTC.